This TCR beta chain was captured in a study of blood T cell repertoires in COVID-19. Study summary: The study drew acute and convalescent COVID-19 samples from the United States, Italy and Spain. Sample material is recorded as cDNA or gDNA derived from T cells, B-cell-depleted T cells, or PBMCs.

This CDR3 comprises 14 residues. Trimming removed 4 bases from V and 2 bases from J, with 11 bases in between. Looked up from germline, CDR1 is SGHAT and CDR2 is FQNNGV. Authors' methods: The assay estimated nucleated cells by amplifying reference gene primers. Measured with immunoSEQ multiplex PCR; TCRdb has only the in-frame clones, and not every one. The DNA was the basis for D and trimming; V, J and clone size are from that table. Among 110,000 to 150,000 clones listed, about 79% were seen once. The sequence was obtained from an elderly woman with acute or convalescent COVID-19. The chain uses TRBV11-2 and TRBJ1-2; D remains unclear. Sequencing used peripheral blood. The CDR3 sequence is CASSSLKRNYGYTF. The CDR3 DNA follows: TGTGCCAGCAGCTCGTTAAAACGGAACTATGGCTACACCTTC.